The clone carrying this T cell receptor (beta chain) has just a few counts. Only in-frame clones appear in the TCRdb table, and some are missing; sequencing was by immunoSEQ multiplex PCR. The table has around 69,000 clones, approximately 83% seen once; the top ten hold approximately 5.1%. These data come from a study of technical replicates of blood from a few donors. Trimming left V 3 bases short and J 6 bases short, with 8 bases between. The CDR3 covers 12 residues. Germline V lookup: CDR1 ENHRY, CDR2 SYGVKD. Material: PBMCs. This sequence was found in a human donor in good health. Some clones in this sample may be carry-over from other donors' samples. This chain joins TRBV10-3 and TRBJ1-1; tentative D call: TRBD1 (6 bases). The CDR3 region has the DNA TGTGCCATCAGTGAACAGGGCGCTGAAGCTTTCTTT. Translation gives CAISEQGAEAFF.